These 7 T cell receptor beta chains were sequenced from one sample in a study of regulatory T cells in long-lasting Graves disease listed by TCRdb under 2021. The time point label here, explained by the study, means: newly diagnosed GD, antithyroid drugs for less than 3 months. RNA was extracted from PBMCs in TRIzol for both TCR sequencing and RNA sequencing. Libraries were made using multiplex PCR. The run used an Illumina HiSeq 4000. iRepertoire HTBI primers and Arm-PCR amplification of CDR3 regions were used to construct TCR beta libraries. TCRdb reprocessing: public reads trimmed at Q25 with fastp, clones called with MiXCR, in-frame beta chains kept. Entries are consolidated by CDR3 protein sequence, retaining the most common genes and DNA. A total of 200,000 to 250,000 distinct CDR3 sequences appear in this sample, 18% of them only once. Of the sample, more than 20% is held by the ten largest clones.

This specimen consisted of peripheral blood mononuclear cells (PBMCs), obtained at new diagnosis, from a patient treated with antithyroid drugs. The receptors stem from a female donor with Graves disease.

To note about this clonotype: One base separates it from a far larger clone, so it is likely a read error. CDR3 sequence: CASSVRAGTDTQYF. The CDR3 DNA follows: TGTGCCAGCAGTGTAAGGGCAGGCACAGATACGCAGTATTTT. The V call is TRBV6-4, the J call TRBJ2-3; D gene ambiguous. The germline gives CDR1 MRHNA, CDR2 SNTAGT. The V end lost 4 bases, the J end lost 1 base, and 9 bases lay between the germline ends. The CDR3 runs 14 residues.

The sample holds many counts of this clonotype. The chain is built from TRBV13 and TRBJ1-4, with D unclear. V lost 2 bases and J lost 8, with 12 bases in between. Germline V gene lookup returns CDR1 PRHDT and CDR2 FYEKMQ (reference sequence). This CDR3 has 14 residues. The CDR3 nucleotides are TGTGCCAGCAGCTTATATGGAGAGGACGAAAAACTGTTTTTT. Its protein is CASSLYGEDEKLFF. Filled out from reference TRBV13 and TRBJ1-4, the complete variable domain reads AAGVIQSPRHLIKEKRETATLKCYPIPRHDTVYWYQQGPGQDPQFLISFYEKMQSDKGSIPDRFSAQQFSDYHSELNMSSLELGDSALYFCASSLYGEDEKLFFGSGTQLSVL.

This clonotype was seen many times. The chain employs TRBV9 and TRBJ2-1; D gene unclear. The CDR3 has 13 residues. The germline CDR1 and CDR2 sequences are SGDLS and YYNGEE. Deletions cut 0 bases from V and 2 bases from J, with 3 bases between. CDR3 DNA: TGTGCCAGCAGCGTAGCTACCTACAATGAGCAGTTCTTC. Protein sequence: CASSVATYNEQFF.

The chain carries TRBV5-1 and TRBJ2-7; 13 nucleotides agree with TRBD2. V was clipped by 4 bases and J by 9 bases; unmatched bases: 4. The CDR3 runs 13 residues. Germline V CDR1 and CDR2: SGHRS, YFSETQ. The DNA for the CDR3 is TGCGCCAGCAGCCCGGGACTAGCGGGACGGCAGTACTTC. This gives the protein CASSPGLAGRQYF.

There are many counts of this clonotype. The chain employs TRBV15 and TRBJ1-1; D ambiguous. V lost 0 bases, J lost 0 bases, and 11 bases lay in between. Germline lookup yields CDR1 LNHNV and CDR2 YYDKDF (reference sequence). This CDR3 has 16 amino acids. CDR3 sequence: CATSRERASLNTEAFF. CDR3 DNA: TGTGCCACCAGCAGAGAAAGGGCCAGTCTGAACACTGAAGCTTTCTTT.

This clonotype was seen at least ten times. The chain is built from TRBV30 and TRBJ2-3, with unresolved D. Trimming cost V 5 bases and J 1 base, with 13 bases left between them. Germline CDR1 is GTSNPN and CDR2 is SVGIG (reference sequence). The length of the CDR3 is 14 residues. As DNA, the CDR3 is TGTGCCTGGCTTACGGAGTGGGGCACAGATACGCAGTATTTT. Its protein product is CAWLTEWGTDTQYF. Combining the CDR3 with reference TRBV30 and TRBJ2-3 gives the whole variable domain SQTIHQWPATLVQPVGSPLSLECTVEGTSNPNLYWYRQAAGRGLQLLFYSVGIGQISSEVPQNLSASRPQDRQFILSSKKLLLSDSGFYLCAWLTEWGTDTQYFGPGTRLTVL.

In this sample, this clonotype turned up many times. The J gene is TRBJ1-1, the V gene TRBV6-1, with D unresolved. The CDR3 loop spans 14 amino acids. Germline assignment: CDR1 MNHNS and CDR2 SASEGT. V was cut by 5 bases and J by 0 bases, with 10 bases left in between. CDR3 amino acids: CASSPRGLNTEAFF. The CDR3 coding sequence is TGTGCCAGCAGTCCCCGGGGATTGAACACTGAAGCTTTCTTT.